A selection of T cell receptor beta chains follows, all from one sample in a study of control samples from healthy donors and cancer patients. Assay: immunoSEQ multiplex PCR; the TCRdb copy retains only in-frame clones and omits some. The sample shows over 75,000 clones, roughly 86% of them seen only once. The sequenced material came from blood. The source is a man in his sixties in good health. Each CDR3 is given with its conserved first and last residue. The D gene is left open where the match is weak. Not every row has a clone size; where given, it reads once, few, many or a size class.

v_gene	j_gene	abundance	d_gene	CDR3aa	CDR3nt
TRBV18	TRBJ2-1	once	NA	CASSPPERSNNEQFF	TGTGCCAGCTCACCACCGGAGCGATCGAACAATGAGCAGTTCTTC
TRBV7-9	TRBJ2-5	NA	TRBD2	CASMRTSGEEAQYF	TGTGCCAGCATGCGGACTAGCGGGGAAGAGGCCCAGTACTTC
TRBV15	TRBJ2-5	NA	NA	CATSRASNREETQYF	TGTGCCACCAGCAGAGCGTCGAACAGGGAAGAGACCCAGTACTTC
TRBV7-9	TRBJ1-1	once	TRBD1	CASSPGTANTEAFF	TGTGCCAGCAGCCCCGGGACAGCTAACACTGAAGCTTTCTTT
TRBV9	TRBJ2-7	NA	NA	CASGYEQYF	TGTGCCAGTGGGTACGAGCAGTACTTC
TRBV19	TRBJ1-2	NA	TRBD1	CASSIDSGQINYGYTF	TGTGCCAGTAGTATAGACTCGGGACAGATAAACTATGGCTACACCTTC
TRBV6-1	TRBJ2-1	NA	NA	CASSEESRDLYNEQFF	TGTGCCAGCAGTGAAGAGAGCCGCGACCTCTACAATGAGCAGTTCTTC
TRBV6-4	TRBJ1-1	NA	NA	CASSLEVNTEAFF	TGTGCCAGCAGTCTCGAGGTAAACACTGAAGCTTTCTTT
TRBV2	TRBJ2-2	NA	TRBD2	CASRKTSRTSPGELFF	TGTGCCAGCAGGAAGACCTCTCGGACTAGCCCCGGGGAGCTGTTTTTT
TRBV5-1	TRBJ2-6	NA	NA	CASSLVGSPPSGANVLTF	TGCGCCAGCAGCTTGGTGGGGTCCCCCCCCTCTGGGGCCAACGTCCTGACTTTC
TRBV30	TRBJ2-7	NA	TRBD1	CAWGAGQGYEQYF	TGTGCCTGGGGTGCGGGACAGGGCTACGAGCAGTACTTC
TRBV6-5	TRBJ2-1	few	NA	CASVPWRSYNEQFF	TGTGCCAGCGTGCCTTGGCGGTCCTACAATGAGCAGTTCTTC
TRBV27	TRBJ2-2	NA	NA	CASSRSAYTGELFF	TGTGCCAGCAGCCGTAGCGCTTACACCGGGGAGCTGTTTTTT
TRBV6-5	TRBJ1-3	NA	TRBD1	CASSDRDVAGNTIYF	TGTGCCAGCAGCGACAGGGATGTCGCTGGAAACACCATATATTTT
TRBV3-1/TRBV3-2	TRBJ2-5	NA	TRBD2	CASSQLSGRAGETQYF	TGTGCCAGCAGCCAGCTTAGCGGGAGGGCCGGTGAGACCCAGTACTTC
TRBV7-9	TRBJ1-1	NA	NA	CASGRDTEAFF	TGTGCCAGCGGCCGGGACACTGAAGCTTTCTTT